Given below is one T cell receptor (beta chain) in context. The antigen remains undetermined. This entry belongs to a study of cytomegalovirus exposure and HLA in healthy donors. Whole-study findings and limits: Most TCRs appeared rarely, but some public TCRs recurred in many donors.

The PCR ran on 60 Vbeta and 13 Jbeta primers. Produced via immunoSEQ multiplex PCR; TCRdb's table is partial and in-frame only. The sample lists about 73,000 clones, 67% seen once, with 6.9% in the top ten. Germline V gives CDR1 SGDLS, CDR2 YYNGEE. V lost 3 bases, J lost 2 bases, and 8 bases stayed unmatched. This CDR3 region has 16 residues. The rearrangement links TRBV9 to TRBJ1-3; 7 bases map to TRBD1. The sequenced sample was PBMCs. This clonotype was obtained from a woman aged 50 to 60 in good health and CMV-seropositive. Written as DNA, the CDR3 is TGTGCCAGCAGCGCTGGAACGGGACAGACTGGAAACACCATATATTTT. Residues: CASSAGTGQTGNTIYF.